Listed below are T cell receptor beta chains from one sample, sequenced in a study of blood T cell repertoires in COVID-19. Sequenced by immunoSEQ multiplex PCR; TCRdb stores in-frame clones only, minus some. The sample carries 130,000 to 150,000 clones, roughly 84% recorded once. Sequencing was done on a sample of PBMCs or T cells enriched from blood (not recorded which). Receptors were obtained from a man aged 35 to 55 with acute COVID-19. CDR3s leave out the opening cysteine and the closing phenylalanine or tryptophan. Each record gives: V gene, CDR3 protein.

>TRBV10-2
ASRDRSLMNTEAF
>TRBV25-1
ASSPRVAGEETQY
>TRBV5-4
ASSLDSSGNTIY
>TRBV5-4
ASAKGDNEQF
>TRBV28
ASSLQGGYGYT
>TRBV21-1
ASRGSGRNRISYEQY
>TRBV28
ASNSYNEQF
>TRBV28
ASKGGSYGYT
>TRBV30
AWRAGVAQNTGELF
>TRBV30
AWSVSSRERDTQY
>TRBV2
ASSVLLEQY
>TRBV4-3
ASSLGTGDFNEQF
>TRBV14
ASSQGILRGYEQY
>TRBV28
ASSLIDRGGGNQPQH
>TRBV9
ASSAGSEDEQY
>TRBV4-3
ASREEGSYNSPLH
>TRBV18
ASSFARTGGTMNTEAF
>TRBV10-3
AISESSEATDTQY
>TRBV24-1
AIAPRKVDNEQF
>TRBV5-4
ASSREGGAMNTEAF
>TRBV10-3
AISGGSSGVWENTDTQY
>TRBV27
ASSLSWTGSREKLF
>TRBV28
ASSRIGNTIY
>TRBV7-2
ASSLDETKNIQY
>TRBV29-1
SVEILDAEAF
>TRBV5-6
ASSLPGGRNTQY
>TRBV10-2
ASSEGLAGRLYEQY
>TRBV28
ASSPLGTGQETQY
>TRBV4-1
ASSQTTGINQPQH
>TRBV18
ASSPEVSTDRGAF
>TRBV6-2/TRBV6-3
ASSRGGEAF
>TRBV9
ASSVGPLTDTQY
>TRBV5-1
ASSLDGGPGDTQY
>TRBV27
ASRLELAGASYEQY
>TRBV14
ASRQTPWGLPQH
>TRBV4-2
ASSRDLGGGEQY
>TRBV24-1
ATSDLGTSGSLGEQF
>TRBV7-9
ASRGTDRAVTDGYT
>TRBV24-1
ATSDSQDRYKPGGGEKLF
>TRBV30
AWRRDGYT
>TRBV24-1
ATSERSGRGPGNEQY
>TRBV4-1
ASSQAPQGIAYGYT
>TRBV4-1
ASSLQQGGQPQH
>TRBV28
ASSPQLVTNYGYT
>TRBV7-9
ASSFRGGVHEQY
>TRBV9
ASSVGPGTGGSGYT
>TRBV7-2
ASSVLAVDTEAF
>TRBV6-2/TRBV6-3
ASSYSNPGSPYNEQF
>TRBV11-2
ASSLGREDQY